This T cell receptor beta chain derives from a study of Graves' ophthalmopathy and Graves' hyperthyroidism. This clonotype was observed at least ten times. There are 14 residues in the CDR3. V lost 7 bases to trimming and J lost 2 bases, with 14 bases between them. Germline V gene lookup returns CDR1 ENHRY and CDR2 SYGVKD. Investigators amplified TCR beta CDR3 regions from RNA transcripts. A first-round RT-PCR used HTBI primers, followed by a second-round multiplex PCR. TCRdb analysed the multiplex PCR reads with MiXCR anew, one entry per CDR3 protein. In the table there are hundreds of thousands of distinct CDR3 sequences, 35% to 50% of which are singletons.

This TCR derives from an adult man with Graves' ophthalmopathy. J is TRBJ2-5 and V is TRBV10-3; the D gene is possibly TRBD1 (5 bases). The sequenced material came from peripheral blood. CDR3 DNA: TGTGCCATCACGGACGGTGACAGACAAGAGACCCAGTACTTC. Its protein product is CAITDGDRQETQYF.